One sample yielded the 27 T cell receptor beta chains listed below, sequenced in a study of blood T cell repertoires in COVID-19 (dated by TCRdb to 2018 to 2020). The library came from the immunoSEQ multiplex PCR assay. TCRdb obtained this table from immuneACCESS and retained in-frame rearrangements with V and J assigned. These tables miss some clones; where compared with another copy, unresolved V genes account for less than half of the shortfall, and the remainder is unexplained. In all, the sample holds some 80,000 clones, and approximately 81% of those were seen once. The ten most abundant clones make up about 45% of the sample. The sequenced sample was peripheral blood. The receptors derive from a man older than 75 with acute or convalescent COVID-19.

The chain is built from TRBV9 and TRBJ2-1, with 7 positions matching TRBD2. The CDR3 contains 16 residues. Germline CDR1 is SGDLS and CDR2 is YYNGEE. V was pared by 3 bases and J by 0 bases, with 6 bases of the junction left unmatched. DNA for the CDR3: TGTGCCAGCAGCGGACCTAGCGGCGGCTCCTACAATGAGCAGTTCTTC. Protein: CASSGPSGGSYNEQFF. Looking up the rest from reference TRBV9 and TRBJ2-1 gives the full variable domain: DSGVTQTPKHLITATGQRVTLRCSPRSGDLSVYWYQQSLDQGLQFLIQYYNGEERAKGNILERFSAQQFPDLHSELNLSSLELGDSALYFCASSGPSGGSYNEQFFGPGTRLTVL.

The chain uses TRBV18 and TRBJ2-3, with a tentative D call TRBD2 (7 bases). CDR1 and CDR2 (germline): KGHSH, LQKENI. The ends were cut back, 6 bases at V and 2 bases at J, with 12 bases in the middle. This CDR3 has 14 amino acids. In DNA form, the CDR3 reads TGTGCCAGCTCTCGGGGGGCATTCACAGATACGCAGTATTTT. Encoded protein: CASSRGAFTDTQYF. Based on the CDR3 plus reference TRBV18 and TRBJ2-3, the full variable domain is NAGVMQNPRHLVRRRGQEARLRCSPMKGHSHVYWYRQLPEEGLKFMVYLQKENIIDESGMPKERFSAEFPKEGPSILRIQQVVRGDSAAYFCASSRGAFTDTQYFGPGTRLTVL.

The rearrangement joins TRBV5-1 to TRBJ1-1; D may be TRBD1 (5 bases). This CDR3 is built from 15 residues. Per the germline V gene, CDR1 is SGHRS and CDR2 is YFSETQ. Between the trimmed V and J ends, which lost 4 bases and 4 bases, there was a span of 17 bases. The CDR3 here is CASSRYGMGGTEAFF. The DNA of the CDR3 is TGCGCCAGCAGCCGATACGGCATGGGGGGCACTGAAGCTTTCTTT.

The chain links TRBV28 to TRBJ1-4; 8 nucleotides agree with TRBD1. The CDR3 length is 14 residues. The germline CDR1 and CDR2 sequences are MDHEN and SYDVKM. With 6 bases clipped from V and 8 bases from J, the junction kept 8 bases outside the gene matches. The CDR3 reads CASRQGGASEKLFF. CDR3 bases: TGTGCCAGCAGACAGGGGGGCGCGAGCGAAAAACTGTTTTTT.

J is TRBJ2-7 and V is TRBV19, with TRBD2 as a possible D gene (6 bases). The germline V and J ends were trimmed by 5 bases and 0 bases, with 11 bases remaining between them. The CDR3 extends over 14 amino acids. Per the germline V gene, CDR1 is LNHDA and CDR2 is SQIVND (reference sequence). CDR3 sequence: CASSLGLSSYEQYF. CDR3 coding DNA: TGTGCCAGTAGTTTGGGACTCTCCTCCTACGAGCAGTACTTC.

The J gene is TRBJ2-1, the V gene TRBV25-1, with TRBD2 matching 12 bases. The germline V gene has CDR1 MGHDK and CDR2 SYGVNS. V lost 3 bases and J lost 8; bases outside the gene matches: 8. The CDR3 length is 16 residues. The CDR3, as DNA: TGTGCCAGCAGTGACTTAAGACTAGCGGGAGCTGATGAGCAGTTCTTC. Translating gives CASSDLRLAGADEQFF. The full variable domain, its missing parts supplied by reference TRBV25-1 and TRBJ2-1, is EADIYQTPRYLVIGTGKKITLECSQTMGHDKMYWYQQDPGMELHLIHYSYGVNSTEKGDLSSESTVSRIRTEHFPLTLESARPSHTSQYLCASSDLRLAGADEQFFGPGTRLTVL.

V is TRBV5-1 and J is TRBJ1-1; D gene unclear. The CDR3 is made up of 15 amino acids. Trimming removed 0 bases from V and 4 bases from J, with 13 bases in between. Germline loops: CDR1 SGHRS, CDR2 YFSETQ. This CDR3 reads CASSLVPWASTEAFF. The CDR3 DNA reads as TGCGCCAGCAGCTTGGTCCCCTGGGCGAGCACTGAAGCTTTCTTT.

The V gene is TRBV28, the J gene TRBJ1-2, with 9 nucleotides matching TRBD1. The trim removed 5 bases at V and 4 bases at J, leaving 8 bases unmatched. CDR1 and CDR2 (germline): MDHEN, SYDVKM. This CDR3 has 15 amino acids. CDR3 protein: CASSLNRGQGYGYTF. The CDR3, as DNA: TGTGCCAGCAGTCTGAACAGGGGGCAGGGCTATGGCTACACCTTC.

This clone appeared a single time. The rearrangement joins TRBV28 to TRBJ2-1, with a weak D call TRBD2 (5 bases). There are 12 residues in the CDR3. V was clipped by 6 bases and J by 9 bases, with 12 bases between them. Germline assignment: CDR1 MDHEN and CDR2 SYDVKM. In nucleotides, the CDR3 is TGTGCCAGCAGGAGAGGGTCGGGTGAGCAGTTCTTC. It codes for CASRRGSGEQFF.

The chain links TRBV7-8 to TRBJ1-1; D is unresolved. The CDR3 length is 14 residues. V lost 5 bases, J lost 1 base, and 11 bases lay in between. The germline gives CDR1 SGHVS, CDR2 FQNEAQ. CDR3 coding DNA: TGTGCCAGCAGCCCCAGAGCGGAGAACACTGAAGCTTTCTTT. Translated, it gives CASSPRAENTEAFF.

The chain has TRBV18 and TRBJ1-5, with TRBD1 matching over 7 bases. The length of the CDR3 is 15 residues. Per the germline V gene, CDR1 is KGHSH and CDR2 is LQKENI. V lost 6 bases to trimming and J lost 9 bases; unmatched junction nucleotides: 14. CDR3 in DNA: TGTGCCAGCTCGCCAGGACAGGATCCCTTATGGCCCCAGCATTTT. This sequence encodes CASSPGQDPLWPQHF.

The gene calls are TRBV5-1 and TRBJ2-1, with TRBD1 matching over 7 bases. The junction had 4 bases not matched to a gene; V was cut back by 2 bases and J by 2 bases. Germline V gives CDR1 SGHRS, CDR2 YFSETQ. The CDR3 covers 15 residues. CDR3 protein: CASSFRQGTYNEQFF. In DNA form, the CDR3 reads TGCGCCAGCAGCTTTAGACAGGGTACCTACAATGAGCAGTTCTTC.

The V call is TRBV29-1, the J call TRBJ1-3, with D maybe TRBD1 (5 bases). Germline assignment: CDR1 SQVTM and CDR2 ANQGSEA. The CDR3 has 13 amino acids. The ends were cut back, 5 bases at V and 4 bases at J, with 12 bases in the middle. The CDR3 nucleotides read TGCAGCGTTTACCAGGGATCCGGAAACACCATATATTTT. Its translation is CSVYQGSGNTIYF.

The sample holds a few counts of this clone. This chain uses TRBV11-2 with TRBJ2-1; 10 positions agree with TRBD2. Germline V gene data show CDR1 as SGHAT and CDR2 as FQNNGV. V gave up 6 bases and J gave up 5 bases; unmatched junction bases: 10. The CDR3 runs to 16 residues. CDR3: CASRPTLSGRDNEQFF. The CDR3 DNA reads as TGTGCCAGCAGGCCTACCCTGAGCGGGAGGGACAATGAGCAGTTCTTC. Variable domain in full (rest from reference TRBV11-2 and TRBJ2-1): EAGVAQSPRYKIIEKRQSVAFWCNPISGHATLYWYQQILGQGPKLLIQFQNNGVVDDSQLPKDRFSAERLKGVDSTLKIQPAKLEDSAVYLCASRPTLSGRDNEQFFGPGTRLTVL.

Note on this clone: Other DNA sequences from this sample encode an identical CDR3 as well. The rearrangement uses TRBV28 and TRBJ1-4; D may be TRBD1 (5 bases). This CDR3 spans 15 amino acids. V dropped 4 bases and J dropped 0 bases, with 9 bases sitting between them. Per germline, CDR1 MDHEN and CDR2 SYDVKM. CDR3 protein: CASSSSGATNEKLFF. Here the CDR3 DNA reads TGTGCCAGCAGTTCCTCGGGGGCAACTAATGAAAAACTGTTTTTT.

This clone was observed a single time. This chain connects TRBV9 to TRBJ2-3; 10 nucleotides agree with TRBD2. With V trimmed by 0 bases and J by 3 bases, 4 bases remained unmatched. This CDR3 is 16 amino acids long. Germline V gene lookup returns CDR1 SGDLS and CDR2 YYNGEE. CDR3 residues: CASSVEASGRTDTQYF. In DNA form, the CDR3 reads TGTGCCAGCAGCGTAGAGGCTAGCGGGAGAACAGATACGCAGTATTTT.

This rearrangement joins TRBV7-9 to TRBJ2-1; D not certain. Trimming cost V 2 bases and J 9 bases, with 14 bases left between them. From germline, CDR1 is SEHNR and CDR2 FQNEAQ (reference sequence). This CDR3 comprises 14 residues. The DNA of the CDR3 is TGTGCCAGCAGCTTAATTCCCGAGAACGGTGAGCAGTTCTTC. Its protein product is CASSLIPENGEQFF.

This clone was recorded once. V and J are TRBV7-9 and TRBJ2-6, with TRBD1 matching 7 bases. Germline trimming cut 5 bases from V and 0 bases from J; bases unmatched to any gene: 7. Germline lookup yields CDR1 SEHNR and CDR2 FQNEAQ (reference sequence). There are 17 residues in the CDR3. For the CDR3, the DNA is TGTGCCAGCAGCATCGGGACAGTCACCTCTGGGGCCAACGTCCTGACTTTC. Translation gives CASSIGTVTSGANVLTF.

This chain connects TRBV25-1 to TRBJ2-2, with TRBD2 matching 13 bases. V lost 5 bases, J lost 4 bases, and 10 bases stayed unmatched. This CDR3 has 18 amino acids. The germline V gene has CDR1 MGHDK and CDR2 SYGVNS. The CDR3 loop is CASSPWTSGRGVTGELFF. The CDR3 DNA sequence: TGTGCCAGCAGTCCTTGGACTAGCGGGAGAGGGGTCACCGGGGAGCTGTTTTTT.

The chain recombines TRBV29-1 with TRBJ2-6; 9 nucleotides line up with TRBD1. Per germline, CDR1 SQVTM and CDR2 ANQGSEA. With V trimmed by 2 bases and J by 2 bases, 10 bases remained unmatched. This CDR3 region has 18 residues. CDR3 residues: CSVESSGQGETGANVLTF. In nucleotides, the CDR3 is TGCAGCGTTGAATCCTCGGGACAGGGCGAGACTGGGGCCAACGTCCTGACTTTC.

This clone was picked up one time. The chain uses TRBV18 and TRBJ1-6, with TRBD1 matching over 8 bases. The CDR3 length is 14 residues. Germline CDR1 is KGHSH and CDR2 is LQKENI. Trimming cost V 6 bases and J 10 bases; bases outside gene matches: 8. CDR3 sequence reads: CASSAGGAGSPLHF. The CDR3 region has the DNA TGTGCCAGCTCGGCAGGGGGCGCCGGCTCACCCCTCCACTTT.

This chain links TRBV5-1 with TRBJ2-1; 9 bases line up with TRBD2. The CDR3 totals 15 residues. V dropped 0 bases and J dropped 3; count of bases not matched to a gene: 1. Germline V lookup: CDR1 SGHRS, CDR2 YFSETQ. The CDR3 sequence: CASSLDSGSYNEQFF. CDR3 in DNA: TGCGCCAGCAGCTTGGATAGCGGGAGCTACAATGAGCAGTTCTTC.

The CDR3 DNA sequence: TGCAGCGTTACTCAGGGGGACGCTGAAGCTTTCTTT. It translates to CSVTQGDAEAFF. This sequence joins TRBV29-1 and TRBJ1-1; 7 nucleotides agree with TRBD1. The V and J ends lost 5 bases and 6 bases, in that order; junction bases with no gene match: 6. The germline V gene encodes CDR1 SQVTM and CDR2 ANQGSEA. The CDR3 has 12 amino acids.

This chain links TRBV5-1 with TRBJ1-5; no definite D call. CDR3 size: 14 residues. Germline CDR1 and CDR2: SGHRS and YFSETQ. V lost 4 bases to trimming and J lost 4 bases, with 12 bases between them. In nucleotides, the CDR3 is TGCGCCAGCAGCCCGGAGCCCTCTAATCAGCCCCAGCATTTT. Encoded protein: CASSPEPSNQPQHF.

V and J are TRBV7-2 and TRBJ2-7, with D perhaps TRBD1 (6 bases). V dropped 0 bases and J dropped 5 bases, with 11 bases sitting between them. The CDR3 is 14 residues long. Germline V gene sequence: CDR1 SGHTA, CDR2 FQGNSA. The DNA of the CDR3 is TGTGCCAGCAGCTTAGCAGGGGGTCCCGACGAGCAGTACTTC. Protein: CASSLAGGPDEQYF.

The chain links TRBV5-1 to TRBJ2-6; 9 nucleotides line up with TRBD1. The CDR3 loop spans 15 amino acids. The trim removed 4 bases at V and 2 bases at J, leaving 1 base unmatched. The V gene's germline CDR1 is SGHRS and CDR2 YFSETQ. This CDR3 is CASSRTGAGANVLTF. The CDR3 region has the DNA TGCGCCAGCAGCCGGACAGGGGCTGGGGCCAACGTCCTGACTTTC. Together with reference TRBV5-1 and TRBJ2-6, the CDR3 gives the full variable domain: KAGVTQTPRYLIKTRGQQVTLSCSPISGHRSVSWYQQTPGQGLQFLFEYFSETQRNKGNFPGRFSGRQFSNSRSEMNVSTLELGDSALYLCASSRTGAGANVLTFGAGSRLTVL.

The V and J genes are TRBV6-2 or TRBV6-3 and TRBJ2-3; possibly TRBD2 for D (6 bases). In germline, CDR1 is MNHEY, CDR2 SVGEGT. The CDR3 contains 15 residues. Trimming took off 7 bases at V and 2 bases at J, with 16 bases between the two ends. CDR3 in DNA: TGTGCCAGCACCCCTGAGGGGAGGACCACAGATACGCAGTATTTT. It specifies CASTPEGRTTDTQYF.